This note documents a single T cell receptor (beta chain) sequence. These data are taken from a study of blood T cell repertoires in COVID-19. Study as a whole: From the United States, Italy and Spain came samples of acute and convalescent COVID-19. Sources were T cells, B-cell-depleted T cells, or PBMCs; the material itself was cDNA or gDNA.

Per the original data handling: Estimated nucleated cell counts came from reference gene primer amplification. The method was immunoSEQ multiplex PCR; TCRdb's version includes in-frame clones alone and lacks a portion of them. That table is the source of V, J and clone size, and D and trimming were worked out from the DNA. The data show 210,000 or so clones, with roughly 87% seen just once and 1.5% to 2% held by the top ten. The CDR3 has 14 amino acids. Germline assignment: CDR1 LGHDT and CDR2 YNNKEL (reference sequence). V was shortened by 2 bases and J by 7 bases, with 9 bases between the two germline ends.

Sequencing was carried out using peripheral blood. The V call is TRBV3-1 (or the pseudogene TRBV3-2), the J call TRBJ1-6; D perhaps matches TRBD1 (5 bases). The source of this sequence is a man aged 35 to 55 with active or convalescent COVID-19. The CDR3 bases are TGTGCCAGCAGCCAATCTGGGGGGAATTCACCCCTCCACTTT. Residues: CASSQSGGNSPLHF.